This TCR beta chain was documented in a study of cytomegalovirus exposure and HLA in healthy donors. The study, taken as a whole, reports: According to reports, the classifier identified cytomegalovirus status with high specificity and sensitivity. In a later analysis, parvovirus B19, influenza, CMV and Epstein-Barr virus appeared linked to several top co-occurrence clusters. Generally TCR sequences proved uncommon, though certain public TCRs appeared in numerous donors. TRBV6-2, TRBV6-3 and other indistinguishable V segments were excluded.

The CDR3 length is 15 residues. Germline V CDR1 and CDR2: MNHNY, SVGAGI (reference sequence). Between the trimmed V and J ends, which lost 2 bases and 0 bases, there was a span of 7 bases. A word on this clone: Its antigen is unknown.

It was with 60 Vbeta and 13 Jbeta primers that the PCR ran. Here immunoSEQ multiplex PCR was the method, and the copy in TCRdb shows in-frame clones only, minus some. Found here are 75,000 to 90,000 clones, under 85% of them singletons; the top ten hold about 9.5%. The sample comprised PBMCs. This sequence joins TRBV6-6 and TRBJ1-4; D is perhaps TRBD1 (6 bases). The sequence derives from a woman in her 40s in good health and CMV-seropositive. CDR3 loop: CASSYGQTTNEKLFF. CDR3 nucleotides: TGTGCCAGCAGTTACGGACAGACAACTAATGAAAAACTGTTTTTT.